This T cell receptor beta chain was recorded in a study of blood T cell repertoires in COVID-19. About the study: T cells, B-cell-depleted T cells, or PBMCs supplied cDNA or gDNA.

Some clones are missing from TCRdb's copy, which holds only in-frame ones; the method was immunoSEQ multiplex PCR. In the table there are 200,000 or so clones, around 84% of which are singletons. J gave up 7 bases and V 6 bases, and 8 bases lay outside the gene matches. The CDR3 totals 14 residues. CDR1 SGHAT and CDR2 FQNNGV come from the germline V gene. The TCR comes from an older woman who had recovered from COVID-19. The sequenced material came from peripheral blood. The chain couples TRBV11-2 to TRBJ2-5; 10 nucleotides align to TRBD1. The CDR3 protein is CASRMDRQGATQYF. In DNA form, the CDR3 reads TGTGCCAGCAGAATGGACCGACAGGGGGCGACCCAGTACTTC.